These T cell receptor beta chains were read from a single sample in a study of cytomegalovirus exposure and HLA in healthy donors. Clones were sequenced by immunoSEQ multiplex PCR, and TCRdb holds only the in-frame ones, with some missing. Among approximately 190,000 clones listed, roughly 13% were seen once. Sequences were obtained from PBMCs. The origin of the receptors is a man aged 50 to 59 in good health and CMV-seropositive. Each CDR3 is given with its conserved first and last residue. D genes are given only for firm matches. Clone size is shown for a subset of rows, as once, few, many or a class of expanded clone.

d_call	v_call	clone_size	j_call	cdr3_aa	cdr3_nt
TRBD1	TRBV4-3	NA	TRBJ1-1	CASSQETGHTEAFF	TGCGCCAGCAGCCAAGAGACAGGGCACACTGAAGCTTTCTTT
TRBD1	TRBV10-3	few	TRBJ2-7	CAISEPGQGGYEQYF	TGTGCCATCAGTGAGCCGGGACAGGGGGGCTACGAGCAGTACTTC
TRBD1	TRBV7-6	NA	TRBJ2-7	CASSLGRQGTSYEQYF	TGTGCCAGCAGCTTAGGGAGACAGGGAACGTCCTACGAGCAGTACTTC
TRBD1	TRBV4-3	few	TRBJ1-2	CASSQGQGGNYGYTF	TGCGCCAGCAGCCAGGGACAGGGGGGTAACTATGGCTACACCTTC
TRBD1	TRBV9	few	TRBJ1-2	CASSVGGGGVGYTF	TGTGCCAGCAGCGTAGGTGGAGGGGGCGTTGGCTACACCTTC
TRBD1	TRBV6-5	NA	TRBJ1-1	CASSITGESEAFF	TGTGCCAGCAGTATAACAGGGGAGTCTGAAGCTTTCTTT
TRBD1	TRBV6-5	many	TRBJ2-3	CASSRDRTTDTQYF	TGTGCCAGCAGTCGGGACAGGACCACAGATACGCAGTATTTT
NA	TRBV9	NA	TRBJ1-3	CASSVGVGSRSGGGNTIYF	TGTGCCAGCAGCGTAGGGGTAGGATCGCGGAGTGGAGGTGGAAACACCATATATTTT
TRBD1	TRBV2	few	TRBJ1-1	CASSGTGGMNTEAFF	TGTGCCAGCAGCGGGACAGGGGGCATGAACACTGAAGCTTTCTTT
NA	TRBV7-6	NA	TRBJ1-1	CASSPPLLPGTEAFF	TGTGCCAGCAGCCCCCCCCTTCTCCCGGGGACTGAAGCTTTCTTT
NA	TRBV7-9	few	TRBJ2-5	CASSLWGEETQYF	TGTGCCAGCAGCTTATGGGGGGAAGAGACCCAGTACTTC
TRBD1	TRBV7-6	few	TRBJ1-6	CASSLAVAGGMNSPLHF	TGTGCCAGCAGCTTAGCGGTGGCAGGGGGGATGAATTCACCCCTCCACTTT
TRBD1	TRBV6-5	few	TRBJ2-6	CASSYGTGAGANVLTF	TGTGCCAGCAGTTACGGGACAGGGGCTGGGGCCAACGTCCTGACTTTC
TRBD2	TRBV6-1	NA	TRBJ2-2	CASITRGGLFGELFF	TGTGCCAGCATTACGCGGGGGGGCCTTTTCGGGGAGCTGTTTTTT
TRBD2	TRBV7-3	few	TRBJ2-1	CASSLKGTSGPGEQFF	TGTGCCAGCAGCTTAAAGGGGACTAGCGGGCCTGGTGAGCAGTTCTTC
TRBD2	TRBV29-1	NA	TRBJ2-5	CSVEPGHGGEETQYF	TGCAGCGTTGAACCAGGACATGGGGGGGAAGAGACCCAGTACTTC
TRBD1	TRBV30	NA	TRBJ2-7	CALIRDSSYEQYF	TGTGCCCTCATAAGGGACAGCTCCTACGAGCAGTACTTC
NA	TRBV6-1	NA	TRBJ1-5	CASRGGDYQPQHF	TGTGCCAGCCGGGGGGGGGATTATCAGCCCCAGCATTTT
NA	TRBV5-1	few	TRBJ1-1	CASSPSATGPMNTEAFF	TGCGCCAGCAGCCCCTCCGCGACAGGCCCCATGAACACTGAAGCTTTCTTT
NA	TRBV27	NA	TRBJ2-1	CASSSLRNEQFF	TGTGCCAGCAGTTCCCTTCGGAATGAGCAGTTCTTC
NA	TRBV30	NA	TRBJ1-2	CAWEIRTFESNYGYTF	TGTGCCTGGGAGATACGGACATTTGAATCTAACTATGGCTACACCTTC
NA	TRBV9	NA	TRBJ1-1	CASSASNTEAFF	TGTGCCAGCAGCGCCTCGAACACTGAAGCTTTCTTT
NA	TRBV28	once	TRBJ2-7	CASSPSGPEQYF	TGTGCCAGCAGTCCCAGCGGACCCGAGCAGTACTTC
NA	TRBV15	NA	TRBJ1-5	CATSRQGSNQPQHF	TGTGCCACCAGCAGACAGGGAAGCAATCAGCCCCAGCATTTT
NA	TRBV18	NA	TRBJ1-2	CASSITRGANGYTF	TGTGCCAGCTCAATAACGCGCGGGGCGAATGGCTACACCTTC
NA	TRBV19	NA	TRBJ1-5	CASSIRQGGTYNQPQHF	TGTGCCAGTAGTATTCGGCAGGGCGGTACTTACAATCAGCCCCAGCATTTT
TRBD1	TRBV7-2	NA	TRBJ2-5	CASSADRTGRIETQYF	TGTGCCAGCAGCGCCGACCGGACAGGGAGAATAGAGACCCAGTACTTC
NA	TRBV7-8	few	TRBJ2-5	CASSLGSGPRETQYF	TGTGCCAGCAGCTTAGGCTCAGGGCCTAGGGAGACCCAGTACTTC
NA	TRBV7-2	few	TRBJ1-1	CASSPSYGGATEAFF	TGCGCCAGCAGCCCGAGTTATGGGGGCGCGACTGAAGCTTTCTTT
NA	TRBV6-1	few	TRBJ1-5	CASSDEHSSNQPQHF	TGTGCCAGCAGTGATGAACACAGCAGCAATCAGCCCCAGCATTTT
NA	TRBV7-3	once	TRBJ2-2	CASSSSENTGELFF	TGTGCCAGCAGCTCTAGCGAAAACACCGGGGAGCTGTTTTTT
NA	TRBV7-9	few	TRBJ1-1	CASTRGETNTEAFF	TGTGCCAGCACCCGGGGGGAGACGAACACTGAAGCTTTCTTT
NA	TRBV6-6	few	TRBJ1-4	CASRPAWGETNEKLFF	TGTGCCAGCAGACCCGCCTGGGGGGAGACTAATGAAAAACTGTTTTTT
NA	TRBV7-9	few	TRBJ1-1	CASSTGGNTEAFF	TGTGCCAGCAGCACCGGGGGGAACACTGAAGCTTTCTTT
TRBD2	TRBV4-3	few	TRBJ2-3	CASSQVERGGYTQYF	TGCGCCAGCAGCCAAGTCGAGCGGGGGGGATATACGCAGTATTTT
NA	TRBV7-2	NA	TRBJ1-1	CASSSQLNTEAFF	TGTGCCAGCAGCTCACAGCTGAACACTGAAGCTTTCTTT
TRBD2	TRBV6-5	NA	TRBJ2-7	CASSRTSGVLEQYF	TGTGCCAGCTCCCGGACTAGCGGGGTCCTGGAGCAGTACTTC
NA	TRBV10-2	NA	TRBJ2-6	CASSESTARVLTF	TGCGCCAGCAGTGAGTCTACAGCAAGGGTCCTGACTTTC
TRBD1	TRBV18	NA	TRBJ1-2	CASSPTGTGGKTNYGYTF	TGTGCCAGCTCACCGACCGGGACAGGGGGCAAGACTAACTATGGCTACACCTTC
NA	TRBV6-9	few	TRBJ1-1	CASSHRGEGMNTEAFF	TGTGCCAGCAGCCACCGGGGTGAAGGAATGAACACTGAAGCTTTCTTT
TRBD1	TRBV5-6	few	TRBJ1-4	CASSSLDRVTKKLFF	TGTGCCAGCAGCTCGCTCGACAGGGTGACGAAAAAACTGTTTTTT
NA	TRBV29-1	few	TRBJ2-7	CSAEGPYEQYF	TGCAGCGCCGAGGGCCCCTACGAGCAGTACTTC
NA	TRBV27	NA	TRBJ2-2	CASSLGHLTGELFF	TGTGCCAGCAGTTTAGGACACTTGACCGGGGAGCTGTTTTTT
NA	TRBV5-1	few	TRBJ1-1	CASSLAEQGMNTEAFF	TGCGCCAGCAGCTTGGCCGAACAGGGTATGAACACTGAAGCTTTCTTT
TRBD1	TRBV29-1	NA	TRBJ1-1	CSGPPGRGGIGTEAFF	TGCAGCGGACCCCCCGGGAGAGGGGGCATCGGCACTGAAGCTTTCTTT
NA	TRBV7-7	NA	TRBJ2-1	CASSLLRDNEQFF	TGTGCTAGCAGCTTACTCAGGGACAATGAGCAGTTCTTC
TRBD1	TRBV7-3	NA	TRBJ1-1	CASSSMTGDTEAFF	TGTGCCAGCAGCTCTATGACAGGGGACACTGAAGCTTTCTTT
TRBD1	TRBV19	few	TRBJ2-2	CASSLPGQGSTGELFF	TGTGCCAGTAGTCTGCCGGGACAGGGGTCGACCGGGGAGCTGTTTTTT
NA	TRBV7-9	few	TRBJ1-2	CASAGASYYGYTF	TGTGCCAGCGCGGGGGCTTCCTACTATGGCTACACCTTC
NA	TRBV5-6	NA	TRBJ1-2	CASSPDRNYGYTF	TGTGCCAGCAGCCCGGACAGAAACTATGGCTACACCTTC
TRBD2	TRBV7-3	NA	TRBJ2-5	CASSPTGAGGRLRDQETQYF	TGTGCCAGCAGCCCAACCGGAGCGGGGGGCCGTCTCAGGGATCAAGAGACCCAGTACTTC
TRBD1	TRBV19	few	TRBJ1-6	CASSIETGNNSPLHF	TGTGCCAGTAGTATCGAGACAGGGAATAATTCACCCCTCCACTTT
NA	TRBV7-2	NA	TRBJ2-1	CASSWDSATSSYNEQFF	TGTGCCAGCAGCTGGGACTCCGCTACAAGCTCCTACAATGAGCAGTTCTTC
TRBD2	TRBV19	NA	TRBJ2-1	CASSLFLYRTSGSPSNEQFF	TGTGCCAGTAGCCTATTCCTCTACCGGACTAGCGGGAGCCCTTCCAATGAGCAGTTCTTC